This section outlines one T cell receptor beta chain sequence together with its context. The data derive from a study of blood T cell repertoires in COVID-19. Study summary: Samples representing acute and convalescent COVID-19 were sourced from the United States, Italy and Spain. PBMCs, B-cell-depleted T cells, or T cells were the source of the cDNA or gDNA that made up the material.

The V gene's germline CDR1 is MNHEY and CDR2 SVGAGI. V was pared by 2 bases and J by 9 bases, with 4 bases of the junction left unmatched. This CDR3 has 13 residues. How the authors handled the data: How many nucleated cells were present was estimated from reference gene primer amplification. Libraries were prepared by immunoSEQ multiplex PCR; TCRdb keeps only in-frame clonotypes and omits some of them. From that table come the V and J calls and clone size; the DNA was used to work out D and trimming. The repertoire holds 150,000 to 200,000 clones, with more than 75% as singletons. Sequenced material: peripheral blood. V gene TRBV6-5 combines with J gene TRBJ2-7; 10 bases align to TRBD1. The TCR originated in a man in his 70s with acute or convalescent COVID-19. The CDR3 loop is CASSYPGTGVQYF. The DNA for the CDR3 is TGTGCCAGCAGTTACCCCGGGACAGGGGTGCAGTACTTC.